Reported below is one T cell receptor beta chain. Antigen specificity is unknown. This entry is derived from a study of blood T cells in healthy people across ages. About the research overall: Using template switching, researchers captured about one barcoded beta molecule for each two T cells.

Study conclusions and caveats: Greater diversity and more naive CD4+ cells were seen in long-lived donors than in aged donors.

A sample-barcoded 5' primer and a J-beta primer mix were used in a second PCR of roughly 7 to 12 cycles. The authors tagged each cDNA molecule using a template-switch adaptor with 12 random nucleotides. One entry per CDR3 protein results from TCRdb running MiXCR on the 5' RACE reads. The data contain over a million distinct CDR3 sequences, 40% to 45% of them seen just once; the ten biggest clones take up about 4%. V shed 3 bases and J shed 11 bases, with 13 bases lying between them. Germline assignment: CDR1 DFQATT and CDR2 SNEGSKA (reference sequence). The CDR3 totals 11 residues. Source material: blood. The receptor's source is a woman under 30 in good health. The chain has TRBV20-1 and TRBJ2-5, with unresolved D. CDR3 DNA: TGCAGTGCTAGTGTGAGCAATGAGCAGTACTTC. Its translation: CSASVSNEQYF.